The present TCR beta chain was sequenced within a study of regulatory T cells in long-lasting Graves disease. Investigators prepared the TCR beta libraries by applying iRepertoire HTBI primers and Arm-PCR of CDR3 regions. Each CDR3 protein is one row after TCRdb ran MiXCR on the multiplex PCR reads. The sample has around 480,000 distinct CDR3 sequences; 15% to 20% are singletons. Time point meaning: newly diagnosed GD, antithyroid drugs for less than 3 months. Preparation of the TCR library used RNA extracted from PBMCs. This clonotype was counted a few times. The CDR3 totals 14 residues. The germline CDR1 and CDR2 sequences are SGHNT and YYREEE (reference sequence). V lost 1 base, J lost 0 bases, and 8 bases lay in between. These sequences were also reported in another study, on T cells in Graves' hyperthyroidism and ophthalmopathy.

The material was peripheral blood mononuclear cells (PBMCs), obtained at new diagnosis, from a patient treated with antithyroid drugs. The V gene is TRBV5-4, the J gene TRBJ2-7; D is undetermined. The TCR was taken from a man aged 35 to 55 with Graves disease. The CDR3 sequence is CASSLRADSYEQYF. For the CDR3, the DNA is TGTGCCAGCAGCTTGAGGGCAGACTCCTACGAGCAGTACTTC.